This T cell receptor beta chain was identified during a study of blood T cell repertoires in COVID-19. The overall study: COVID-19 samples from acute and convalescent phases originated in the United States, Italy and Spain. From T cells, B-cell-depleted T cells, or PBMCs came the material, which was cDNA or gDNA.

Original handling: Nucleated cell counts were estimated from reference gene primer amplification. Assay used: immunoSEQ multiplex PCR; TCRdb lists only in-frame clones, some missing. V, J and clone size are taken as reported in that table, and D and trimming were inferred from the DNA itself. The data contain a few hundred thousand clones, around 89% of them singletons. Source material: peripheral blood. This sequence was found in a man aged 30 to 39 with acute or convalescent COVID-19.

CDR3: CSVVGQGITEAFF. CDR3 nucleotides: TGCAGCGTTGTAGGACAGGGCATCACTGAAGCTTTCTTT. This rearrangement joins TRBV29-1 to TRBJ1-1, with 8 bases that match TRBD1. J gave up 4 bases and V 4 bases, and 5 bases lay outside the gene matches. The CDR3 totals 13 residues. In germline, CDR1 is SQVTM, CDR2 ANQGSEA.